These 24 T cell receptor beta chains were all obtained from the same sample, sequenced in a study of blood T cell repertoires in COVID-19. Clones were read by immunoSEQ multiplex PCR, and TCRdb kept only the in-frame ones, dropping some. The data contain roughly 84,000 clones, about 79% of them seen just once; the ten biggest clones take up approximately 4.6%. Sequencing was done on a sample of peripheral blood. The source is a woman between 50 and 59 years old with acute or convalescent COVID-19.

Here the CDR3 reads CASSLSIGTGGNSPLHF. CDR3 DNA: TGTGCCAGCAGTTTATCGATAGGCACAGGGGGGAATTCACCCCTCCACTTT. The chain joins TRBV27 to TRBJ1-6; 8 bases are shared with TRBD1. This CDR3 has 17 amino acids. Trimming cost V 0 bases and J 7 bases; bases outside gene matches: 8. From germline, CDR1 is MNHEY and CDR2 SMNVEV (reference sequence).

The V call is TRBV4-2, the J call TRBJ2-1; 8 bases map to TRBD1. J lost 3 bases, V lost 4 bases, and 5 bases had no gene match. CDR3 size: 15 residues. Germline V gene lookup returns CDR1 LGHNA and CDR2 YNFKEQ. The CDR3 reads CASSPGQDLYNEQFF. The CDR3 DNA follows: TGTGCCAGCAGCCCGGGACAGGACCTCTACAATGAGCAGTTCTTC.

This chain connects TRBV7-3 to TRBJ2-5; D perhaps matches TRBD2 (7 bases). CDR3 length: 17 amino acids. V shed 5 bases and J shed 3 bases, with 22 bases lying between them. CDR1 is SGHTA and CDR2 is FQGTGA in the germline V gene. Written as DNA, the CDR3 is TGTGCCAGCAGCCTTAAGGGAGGGGGGACTCGGAAAGAGACCCAGTACTTC. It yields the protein CASSLKGGGTRKETQYF. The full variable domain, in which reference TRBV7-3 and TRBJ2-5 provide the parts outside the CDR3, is GAGVSQTPSNKVTEKGKYVELRCDPISGHTALYWYRQSLGQGPEFLIYFQGTGAADDSGLPNDRFFAVRPEGSVSTLKIQRTERGDSAVYLCASSLKGGGTRKETQYFGPGTRLLVL.

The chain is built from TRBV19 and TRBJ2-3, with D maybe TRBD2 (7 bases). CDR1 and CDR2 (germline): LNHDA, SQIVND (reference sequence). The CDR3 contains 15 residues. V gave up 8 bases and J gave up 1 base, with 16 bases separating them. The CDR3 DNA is TGTGCCAGTGCCCCCGGAGGGGGGGGCACAGATACGCAGTATTTT. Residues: CASAPGGGGTDTQYF.

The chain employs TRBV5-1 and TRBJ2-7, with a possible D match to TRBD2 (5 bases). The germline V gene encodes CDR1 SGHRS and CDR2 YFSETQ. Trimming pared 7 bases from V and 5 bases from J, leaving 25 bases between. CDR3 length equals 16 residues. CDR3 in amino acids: CASSTPAAGPSDEQYF. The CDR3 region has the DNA TGCGCCAGCTCAACCCCCGCGGCGGGCCCGTCGGACGAGCAGTACTTC.

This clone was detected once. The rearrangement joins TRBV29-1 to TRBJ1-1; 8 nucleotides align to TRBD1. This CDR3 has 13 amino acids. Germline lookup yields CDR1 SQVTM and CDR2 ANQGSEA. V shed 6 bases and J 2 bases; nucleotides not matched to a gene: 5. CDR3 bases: TGCAGCGTCCCAGGGGGCTCAAACACTGAAGCTTTCTTT. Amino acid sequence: CSVPGGSNTEAFF.

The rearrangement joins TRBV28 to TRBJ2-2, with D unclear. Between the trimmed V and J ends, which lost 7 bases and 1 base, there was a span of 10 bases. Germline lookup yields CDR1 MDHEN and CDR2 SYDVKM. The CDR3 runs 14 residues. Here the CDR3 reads CASILSRNTGELFF. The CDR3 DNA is TGTGCCAGCATTCTTAGCCGGAACACCGGGGAGCTGTTTTTT.

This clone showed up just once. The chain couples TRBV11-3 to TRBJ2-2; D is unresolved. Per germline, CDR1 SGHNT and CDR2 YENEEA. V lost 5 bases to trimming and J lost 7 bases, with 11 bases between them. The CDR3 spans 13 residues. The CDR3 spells CASSPFSYGELFF. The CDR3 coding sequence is TGTGCCAGCAGCCCATTTAGCTACGGGGAGCTGTTTTTT.

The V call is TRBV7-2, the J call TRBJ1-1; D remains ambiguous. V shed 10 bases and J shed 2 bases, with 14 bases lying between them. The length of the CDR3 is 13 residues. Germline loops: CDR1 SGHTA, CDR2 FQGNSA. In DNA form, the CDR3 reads TGTGCCACCAAGCGGCGACTAAACACTGAAGCTTTCTTT. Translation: CATKRRLNTEAFF.

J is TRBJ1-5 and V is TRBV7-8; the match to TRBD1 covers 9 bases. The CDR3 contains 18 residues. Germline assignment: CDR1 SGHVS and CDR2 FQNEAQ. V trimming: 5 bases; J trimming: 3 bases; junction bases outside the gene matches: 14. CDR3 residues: CASSILGMGTGPNQPQHF. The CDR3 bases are TGTGCCAGCAGCATATTAGGAATGGGGACAGGGCCCAATCAGCCCCAGCATTTT.

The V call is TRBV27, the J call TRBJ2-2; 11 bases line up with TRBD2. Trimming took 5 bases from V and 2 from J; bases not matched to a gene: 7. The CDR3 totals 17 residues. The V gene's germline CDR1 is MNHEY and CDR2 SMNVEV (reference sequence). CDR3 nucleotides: TGTGCCAGCAGTCTCGAGCTAGCGGGGGGTAACACCGGGGAGCTGTTTTTT. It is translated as CASSLELAGGNTGELFF.

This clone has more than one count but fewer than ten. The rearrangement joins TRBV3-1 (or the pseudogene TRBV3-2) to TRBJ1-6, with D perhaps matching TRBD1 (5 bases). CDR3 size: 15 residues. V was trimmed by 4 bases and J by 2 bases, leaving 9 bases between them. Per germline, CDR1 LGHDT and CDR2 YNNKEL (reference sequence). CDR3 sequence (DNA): TGTGCCAGCAGCCTCCCAGGGACCTATAATTCACCCCTCCACTTT. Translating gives CASSLPGTYNSPLHF.

This CDR3 is CASSLGTGGTDIQYF. For the CDR3, the DNA is TGTGCCAGCAGTTTAGGGACAGGGGGCACGGACATTCAGTACTTC. The chain couples TRBV28 to TRBJ2-4, with 12 bases lining up with TRBD1. Germline lookup yields CDR1 MDHEN and CDR2 SYDVKM. The V and J ends lost 2 bases and 8 bases, in that order; junction bases with no gene match: 4. The CDR3 sequence is 15 residues long.

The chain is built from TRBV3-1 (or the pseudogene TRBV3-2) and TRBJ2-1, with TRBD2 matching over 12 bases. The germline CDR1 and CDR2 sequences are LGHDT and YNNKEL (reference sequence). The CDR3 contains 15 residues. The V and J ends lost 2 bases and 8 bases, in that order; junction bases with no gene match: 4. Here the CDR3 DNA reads TGTGCCAGCAGCCAACTAGCGGGGGGGCCGGATGAGCAGTTCTTC. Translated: CASSQLAGGPDEQFF.

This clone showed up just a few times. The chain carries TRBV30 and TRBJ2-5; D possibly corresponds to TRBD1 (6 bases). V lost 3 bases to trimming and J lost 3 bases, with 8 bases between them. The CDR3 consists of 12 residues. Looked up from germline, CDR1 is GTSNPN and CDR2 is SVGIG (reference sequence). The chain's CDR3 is CAWRQGKETQYF. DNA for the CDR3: TGTGCCTGGAGACAGGGCAAAGAGACCCAGTACTTC.

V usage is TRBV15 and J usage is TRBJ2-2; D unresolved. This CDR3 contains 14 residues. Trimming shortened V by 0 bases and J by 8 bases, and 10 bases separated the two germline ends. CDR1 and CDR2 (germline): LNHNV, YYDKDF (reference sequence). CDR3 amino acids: CATSRDRIGGELFF. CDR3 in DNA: TGTGCCACCAGCAGAGATCGAATCGGGGGGGAGCTGTTTTTT.

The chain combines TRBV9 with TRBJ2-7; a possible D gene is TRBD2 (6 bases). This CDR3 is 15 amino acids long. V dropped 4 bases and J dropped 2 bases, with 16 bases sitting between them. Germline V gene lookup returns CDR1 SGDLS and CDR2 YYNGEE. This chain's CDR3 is CASSPGTPGAYEQYF. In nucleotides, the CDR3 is TGTGCCAGCAGCCCGGGGACTCCGGGGGCCTACGAGCAGTACTTC.

The CDR3 region is CASSYAGQMNTEAFF. For the CDR3, the DNA is TGTGCCAGCAGTTACGCGGGACAGATGAACACTGAAGCTTTCTTT. The gene calls are TRBV27 and TRBJ1-1, with 7 bases fitting TRBD1. Germline assignment: CDR1 MNHEY and CDR2 SMNVEV (reference sequence). The ends lost 4 bases at V and 0 bases at J; junction bases unmatched: 5. This CDR3 has 15 residues.

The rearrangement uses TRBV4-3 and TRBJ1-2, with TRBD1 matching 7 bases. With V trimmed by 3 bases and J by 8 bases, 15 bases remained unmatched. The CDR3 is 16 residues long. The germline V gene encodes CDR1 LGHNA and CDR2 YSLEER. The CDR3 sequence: CASSQALGQLRGGYTF. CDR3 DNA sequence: TGCGCCAGCAGCCAGGCGTTGGGACAGCTTCGTGGGGGCTACACCTTC.

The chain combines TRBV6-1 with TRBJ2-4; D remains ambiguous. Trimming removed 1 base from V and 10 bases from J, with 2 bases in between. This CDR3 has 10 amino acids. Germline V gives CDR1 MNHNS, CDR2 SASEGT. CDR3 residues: CASSEVIQYF. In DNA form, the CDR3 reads TGTGCCAGCAGTGAAGTAATTCAGTACTTC.

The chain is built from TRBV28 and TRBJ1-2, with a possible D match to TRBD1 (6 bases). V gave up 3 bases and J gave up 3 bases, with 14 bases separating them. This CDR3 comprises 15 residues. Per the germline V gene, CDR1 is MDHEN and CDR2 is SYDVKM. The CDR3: CASSLLGGGHYGYTF. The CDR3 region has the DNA TGTGCCAGCAGTTTGCTGGGTGGGGGCCACTATGGCTACACCTTC.

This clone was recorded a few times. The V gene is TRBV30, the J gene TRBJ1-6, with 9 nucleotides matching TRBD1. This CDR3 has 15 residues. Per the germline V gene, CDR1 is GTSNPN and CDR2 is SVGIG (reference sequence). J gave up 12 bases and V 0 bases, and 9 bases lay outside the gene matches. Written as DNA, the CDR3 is TGTGCCTGGAGTGTATTGGGACAGGGCTTATTACCCCTCCACTTT. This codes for CAWSVLGQGLLPLHF.

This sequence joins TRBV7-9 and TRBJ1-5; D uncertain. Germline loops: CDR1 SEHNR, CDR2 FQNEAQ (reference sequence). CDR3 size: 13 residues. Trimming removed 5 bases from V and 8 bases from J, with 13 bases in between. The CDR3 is CASSETPGEPQHF. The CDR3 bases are TGTGCCAGCAGCGAAACCCCCGGTGAGCCCCAGCATTTT.

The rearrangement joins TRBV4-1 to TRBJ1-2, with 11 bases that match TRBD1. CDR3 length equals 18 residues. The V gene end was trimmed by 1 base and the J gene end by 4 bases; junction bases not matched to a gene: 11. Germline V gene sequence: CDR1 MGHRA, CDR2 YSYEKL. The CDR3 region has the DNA TGCGCCAGCAGCCAAGGGGTAGGGACAGGGGGGGGAATCTATGGCTACACCTTC. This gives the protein CASSQGVGTGGGIYGYTF.